The clone carrying this T cell receptor beta chain was counted many times. The antigen is not known. There were TCR beta CDR3 regions amplified from RNA transcripts. TCR CDR3 underwent first-round RT-PCR with the HTBI primer set. TCRdb itself ran the multiplex PCR reads through MiXCR, one entry per CDR3 protein. The profile shows about 510,000 distinct CDR3 sequences, 13% to 15% of them singletons. The sample is drawn from a study of T cells in Graves' hyperthyroidism and ophthalmopathy. For Graves' hyperthyroidism to be stable, ophthalmopathy could not progress within 18 months. Exclusion of patients followed from uncontrolled infection, other autoimmune disease, pregnancy or lactation. Regarding the study as a whole: Using 13 V-J features, a model discriminated ophthalmopathy from stable hyperthyroidism.

The CDR3 length is 14 residues. V lost 4 bases to trimming and J lost 5 bases, with 14 bases between them. Germline assignment: CDR1 MDHEN and CDR2 SYDVKM. The TCR originated in a woman aged 40-49 years with Graves' hyperthyroidism. The sample comprised blood. The chain employs TRBV28 and TRBJ1-1; D is perhaps TRBD1 (5 bases). In DNA, the CDR3 is TGTGCCAGCAGTTATGGAGAGGGGTGGACTGAAGCTTTCTTT. Translating gives CASSYGEGWTEAFF.